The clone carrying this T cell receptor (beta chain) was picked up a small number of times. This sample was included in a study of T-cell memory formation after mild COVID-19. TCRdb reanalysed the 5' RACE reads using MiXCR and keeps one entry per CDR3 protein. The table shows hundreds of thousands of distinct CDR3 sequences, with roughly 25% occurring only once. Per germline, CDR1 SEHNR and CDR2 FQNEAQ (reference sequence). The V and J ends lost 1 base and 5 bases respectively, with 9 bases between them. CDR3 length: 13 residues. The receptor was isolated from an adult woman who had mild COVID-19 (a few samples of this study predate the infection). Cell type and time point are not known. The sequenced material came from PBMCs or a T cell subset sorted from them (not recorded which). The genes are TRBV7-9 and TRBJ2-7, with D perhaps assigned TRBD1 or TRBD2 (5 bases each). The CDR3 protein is CASSLGDPDEQYF. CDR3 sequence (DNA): TGTGCCAGCAGCTTAGGGGACCCTGACGAGCAGTACTTC.